The clone carrying this T cell receptor (beta chain) was observed a few times. The sample is drawn from a study of regulatory T cells in long-lasting Graves disease. The time point denotes: newly diagnosed GD, antithyroid drugs for less than 3 months. The TCR library was prepared using RNA isolated from PBMCs. According to the study, TCR beta libraries were built with iRepertoire HTBI primers and CDR3-region Arm-PCR. TCRdb re-called the multiplex PCR reads with MiXCR, one entry per CDR3 protein. Among roughly 500,000 distinct CDR3 sequences, 9.5% to 15% were seen once, and the ten largest hold around 10%. Germline loops: CDR1 LNHDA, CDR2 SQIVND (reference sequence). The V gene lost 5 bases and the J gene lost 0 bases, with 7 bases spanning the gap. There are 13 residues in the CDR3. This same sample was also taken into another study, of T cells in Graves' hyperthyroidism and ophthalmopathy.

The receptor was isolated from a woman in her twenties or thirties with Graves disease. Here the sequenced sample was peripheral blood mononuclear cells (PBMCs), taken at new diagnosis, from a patient treated with antithyroid drugs. V is TRBV19 and J is TRBJ1-1; TRBD1 might be the D (5 bases). CDR3 loop: CASSRTLNTEAFF. The CDR3 DNA follows: TGTGCCAGTAGTCGGACACTGAACACTGAAGCTTTCTTT.